This T cell receptor beta chain came from a study of cytomegalovirus exposure and HLA in healthy donors. About the research overall: In an early release, HLA-typed donors contributed about 79 million unique TCR sequences. Study-wide results and limits: Rare sequences made up most TCRs, while some public TCRs were found in many donors. The likely origin of a cluster of highly shared sequence variants was a sequencing artifact.

This clone has only a few counts. Its specificity is not known. The CDR3 runs to 12 residues. V lost 6 bases, J lost 3 bases, and 2 bases stayed unmatched. CDR1 and CDR2 (germline): MDHEN, SYDVKM. The PCR made use of 60 Vbeta and 13 Jbeta primers. Only in-frame clones appear in the TCRdb table, and some are missing; sequencing was by immunoSEQ multiplex PCR. The table records about 170,000 clones, more than 80% of them present only once. The TCR was taken from a man between 18 and 35 years old in good health and CMV-seronegative. Sequenced material: PBMCs. The chain employs TRBV28 and TRBJ2-7; TRBD1 aligns across 7 bases. CDR3 coding DNA: TGTGCCAGCAGGGACAGGTTCTACGAGCAGTACTTC. Translated, it gives CASRDRFYEQYF.